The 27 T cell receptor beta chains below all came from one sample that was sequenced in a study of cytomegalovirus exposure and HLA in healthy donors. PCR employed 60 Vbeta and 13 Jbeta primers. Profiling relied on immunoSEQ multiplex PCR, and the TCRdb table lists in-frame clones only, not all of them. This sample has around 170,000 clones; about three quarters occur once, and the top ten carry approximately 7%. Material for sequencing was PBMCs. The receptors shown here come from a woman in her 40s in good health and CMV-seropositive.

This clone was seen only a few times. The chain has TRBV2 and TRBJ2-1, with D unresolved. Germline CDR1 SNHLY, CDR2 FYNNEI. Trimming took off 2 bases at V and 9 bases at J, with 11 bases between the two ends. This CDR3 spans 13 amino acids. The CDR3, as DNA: TGTGCCAGCAGTGAATGGTTTGTTAGTGAGCAGTTCTTC. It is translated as CASSEWFVSEQFF. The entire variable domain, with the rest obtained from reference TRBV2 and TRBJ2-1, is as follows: EPEVTQTPSHQVTQMGQEVILRCVPISNHLYFYWYRQILGQKVEFLVSFYNNEISEKSEIFDDQFSVERPDGSNFTLKIRSTKLEDSAMYFCASSEWFVSEQFFGPGTRLTVL.

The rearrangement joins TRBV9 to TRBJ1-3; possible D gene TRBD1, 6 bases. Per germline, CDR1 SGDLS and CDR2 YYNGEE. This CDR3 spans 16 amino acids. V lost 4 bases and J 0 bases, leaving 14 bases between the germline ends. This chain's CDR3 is CASSIEQGSSGNTIYF. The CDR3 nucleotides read TGTGCCAGCAGCATAGAACAGGGATCCTCTGGAAACACCATATATTTT.

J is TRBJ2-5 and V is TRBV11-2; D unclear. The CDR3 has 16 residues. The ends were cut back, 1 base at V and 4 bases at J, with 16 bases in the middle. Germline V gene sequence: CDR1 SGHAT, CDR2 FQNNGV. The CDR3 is CASSLGGNPRRETQYF. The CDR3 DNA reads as TGTGCCAGCAGCTTAGGAGGTAACCCCCGAAGAGAGACCCAGTACTTC.

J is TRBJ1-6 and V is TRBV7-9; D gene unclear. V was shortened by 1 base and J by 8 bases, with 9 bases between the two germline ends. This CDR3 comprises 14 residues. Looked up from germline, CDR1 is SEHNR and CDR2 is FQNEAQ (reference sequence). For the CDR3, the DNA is TGTGCCAGCAGCTTAGAAACAGATTATTCACCCCTCCACTTT. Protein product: CASSLETDYSPLHF. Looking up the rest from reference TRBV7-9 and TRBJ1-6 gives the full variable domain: DTGVSQNPRHKITKRGQNVTFRCDPISEHNRLYWYRQTLGQGPEFLTYFQNEAQLEKSRLLSDRFSAERPKGSFSTLEIQRTEQGDSAMYLCASSLETDYSPLHFGNGTRLTVT.

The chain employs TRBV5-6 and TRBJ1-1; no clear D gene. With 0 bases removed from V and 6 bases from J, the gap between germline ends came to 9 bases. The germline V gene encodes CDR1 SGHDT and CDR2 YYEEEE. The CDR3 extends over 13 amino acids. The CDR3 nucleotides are TGTGCCAGCAGCTTGGCCTCGGACTCTGAAGCTTTCTTT. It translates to CASSLASDSEAFF.

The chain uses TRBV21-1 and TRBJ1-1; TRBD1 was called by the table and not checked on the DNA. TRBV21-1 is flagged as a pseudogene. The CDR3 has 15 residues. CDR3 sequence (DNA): TGTGCCAGCACCTTCCTCCAGGGGTTGAACACTGAAGCTTTCTTT. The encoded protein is CASTFLQGLNTEAFF.

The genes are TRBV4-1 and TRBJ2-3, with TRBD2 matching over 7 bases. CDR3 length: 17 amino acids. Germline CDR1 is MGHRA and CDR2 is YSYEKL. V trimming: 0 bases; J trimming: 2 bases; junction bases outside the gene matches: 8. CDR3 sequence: CASSQDGPSGTTDTQYF. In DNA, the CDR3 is TGCGCCAGCAGCCAAGATGGGCCTAGCGGAACCACAGATACGCAGTATTTT.

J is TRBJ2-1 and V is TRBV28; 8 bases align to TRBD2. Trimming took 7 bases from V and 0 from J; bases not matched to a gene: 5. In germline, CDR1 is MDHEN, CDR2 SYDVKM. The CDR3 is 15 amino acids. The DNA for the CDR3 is TGTGCCAGCATATCGGGGACTAGCTCCTACAATGAGCAGTTCTTC. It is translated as CASISGTSSYNEQFF. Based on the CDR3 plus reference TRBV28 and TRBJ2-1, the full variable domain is DVKVTQSSRYLVKRTGEKVFLECVQDMDHENMFWYRQDPGLGLRLIYFSYDVKMKEKGDIPEGYSVSREKKERFSLILESASTNQTSMYLCASISGTSSYNEQFFGPGTRLTVL.

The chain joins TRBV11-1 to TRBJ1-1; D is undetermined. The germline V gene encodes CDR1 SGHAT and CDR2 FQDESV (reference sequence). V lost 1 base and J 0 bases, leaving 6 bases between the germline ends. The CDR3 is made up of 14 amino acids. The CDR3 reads CASSLDPVNTEAFF. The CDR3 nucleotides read TGTGCCAGCAGCTTAGATCCAGTGAACACTGAAGCTTTCTTT.

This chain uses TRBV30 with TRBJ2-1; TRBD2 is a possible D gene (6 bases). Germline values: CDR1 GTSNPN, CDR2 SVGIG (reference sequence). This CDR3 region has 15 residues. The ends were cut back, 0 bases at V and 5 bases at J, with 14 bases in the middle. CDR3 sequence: CAWSVGVGGHNEQFF. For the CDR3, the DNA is TGTGCCTGGAGTGTAGGTGTGGGGGGACACAATGAGCAGTTCTTC.

In DNA, the CDR3 is TGTGCCATCAGTGAGACCCCCCCAGGGATAGCGGGGGGGGAGAACACCGGGGAGCTGTTTTTT. Residues: CAISETPPGIAGGENTGELFF. The chain has TRBV10-3 and TRBJ2-2; 11 positions agree with TRBD2. The trim removed 2 bases at V and 1 base at J, leaving 15 bases unmatched. The germline V gene encodes CDR1 ENHRY and CDR2 SYGVKD. The CDR3 consists of 21 residues.

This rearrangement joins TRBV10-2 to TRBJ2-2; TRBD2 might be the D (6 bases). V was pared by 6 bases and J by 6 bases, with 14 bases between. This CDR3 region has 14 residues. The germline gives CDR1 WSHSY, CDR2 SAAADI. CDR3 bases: TGCGCCAGCAGGGCTTGGGCGGGGTCCGGGGAGCTGTTTTTT. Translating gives CASRAWAGSGELFF.

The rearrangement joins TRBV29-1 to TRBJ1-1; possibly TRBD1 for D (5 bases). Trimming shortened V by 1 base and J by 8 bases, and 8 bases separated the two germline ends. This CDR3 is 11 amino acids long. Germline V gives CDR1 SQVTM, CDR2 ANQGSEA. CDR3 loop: CSVEVNREAFF. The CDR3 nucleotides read TGCAGCGTTGAAGTTAACAGGGAAGCTTTCTTT.

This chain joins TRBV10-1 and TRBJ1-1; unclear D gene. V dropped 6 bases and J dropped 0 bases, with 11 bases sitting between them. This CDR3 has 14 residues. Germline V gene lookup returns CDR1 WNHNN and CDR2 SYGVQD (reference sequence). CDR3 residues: CASRMTGLNTEAFF. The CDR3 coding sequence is TGCGCCAGCAGGATGACGGGGTTGAACACTGAAGCTTTCTTT.

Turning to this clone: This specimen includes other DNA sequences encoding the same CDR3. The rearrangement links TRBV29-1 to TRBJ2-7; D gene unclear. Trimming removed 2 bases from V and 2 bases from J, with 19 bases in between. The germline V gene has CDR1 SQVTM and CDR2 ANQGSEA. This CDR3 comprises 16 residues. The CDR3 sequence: CSVESRGNGRAYEQYF. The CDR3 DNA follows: TGCAGCGTTGAAAGTCGTGGTAACGGCCGGGCCTACGAGCAGTACTTC.

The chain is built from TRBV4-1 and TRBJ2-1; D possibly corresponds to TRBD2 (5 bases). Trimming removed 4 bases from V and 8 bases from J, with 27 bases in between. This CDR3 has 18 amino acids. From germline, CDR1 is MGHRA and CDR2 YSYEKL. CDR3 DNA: TGCGCCAGCAGCCCGGAGAGTAATCTAGCCCAAGGTCGGTATGAGCAGTTCTTC. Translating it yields CASSPESNLAQGRYEQFF.

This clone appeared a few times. Here the CDR3 reads CASSPNQGAGGYTF. The CDR3, as DNA: TGTGCCAGCAGCCCAAACCAGGGGGCGGGTGGCTACACCTTC. The chain combines TRBV5-5 with TRBJ1-2; 8 nucleotides align to TRBD1. The CDR3 consists of 14 residues. Germline V gene sequence: CDR1 SGHKS, CDR2 YYEKEE (reference sequence). The V gene end was trimmed by 4 bases and the J gene end by 7 bases; junction bases not matched to a gene: 9.

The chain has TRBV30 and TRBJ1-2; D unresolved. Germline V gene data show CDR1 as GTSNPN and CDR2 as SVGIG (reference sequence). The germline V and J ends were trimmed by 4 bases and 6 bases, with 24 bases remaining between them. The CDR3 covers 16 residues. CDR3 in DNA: TGTGCCTGGAAAACTAGAGGAGGCAGACGGCCGGATGGCTACACCTTC. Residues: CAWKTRGGRRPDGYTF.

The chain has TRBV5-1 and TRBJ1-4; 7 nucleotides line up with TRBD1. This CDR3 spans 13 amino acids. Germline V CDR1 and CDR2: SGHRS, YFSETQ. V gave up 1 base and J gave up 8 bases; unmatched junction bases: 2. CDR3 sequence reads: CASSLTGEEKLFF. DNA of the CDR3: TGCGCCAGCAGCTTGACAGGGGAAGAAAAACTGTTTTTT.

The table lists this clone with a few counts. The CDR3 sequence: CASSQTLGTDTVSYGYTF. The CDR3 coding sequence is TGTGCCAGCAGCCAGACCCTAGGGACAGATACGGTCTCTTATGGCTACACCTTC. The V gene is TRBV4-2, the J gene TRBJ1-2; 7 positions match TRBD1. This CDR3 has 18 residues. The V segment lost 3 bases and the J segment 5 bases; nucleotides outside the gene matches: 18. Germline lookup yields CDR1 LGHNA and CDR2 YNFKEQ.

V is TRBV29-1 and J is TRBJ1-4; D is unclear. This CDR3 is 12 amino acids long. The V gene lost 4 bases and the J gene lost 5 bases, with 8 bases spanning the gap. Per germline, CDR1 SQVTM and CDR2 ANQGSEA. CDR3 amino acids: CSVVSPNEKLFF. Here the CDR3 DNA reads TGCAGCGTTGTGAGTCCGAATGAAAAACTGTTTTTT.

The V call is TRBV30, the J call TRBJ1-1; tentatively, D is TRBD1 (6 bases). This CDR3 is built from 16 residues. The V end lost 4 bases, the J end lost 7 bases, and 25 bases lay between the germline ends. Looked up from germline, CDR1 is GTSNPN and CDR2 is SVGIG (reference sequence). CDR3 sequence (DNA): TGTGCCTGGAACTTGGGGGCACTTGACAAGCAGATTGAAGCTTTCTTT. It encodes CAWNLGALDKQIEAFF.

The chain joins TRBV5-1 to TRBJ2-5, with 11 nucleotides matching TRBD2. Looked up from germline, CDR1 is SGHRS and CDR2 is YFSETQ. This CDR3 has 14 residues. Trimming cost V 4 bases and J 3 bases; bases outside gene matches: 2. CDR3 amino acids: CASSTGLAEETQYF. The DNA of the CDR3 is TGCGCCAGCAGCACGGGACTAGCGGAAGAGACCCAGTACTTC.

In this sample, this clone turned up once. The chain's CDR3 is CASSQGDKANYGYTF. CDR3 DNA: TGCGCCAGCAGCCAAGGGGACAAAGCTAACTATGGCTACACCTTC. The chain employs TRBV4-1 and TRBJ1-2; tentative D call: TRBD1 (6 bases). V was trimmed by 1 base and J by 0 bases, leaving 9 bases between them. From germline, CDR1 is MGHRA and CDR2 YSYEKL. The CDR3 sequence is 15 residues long.

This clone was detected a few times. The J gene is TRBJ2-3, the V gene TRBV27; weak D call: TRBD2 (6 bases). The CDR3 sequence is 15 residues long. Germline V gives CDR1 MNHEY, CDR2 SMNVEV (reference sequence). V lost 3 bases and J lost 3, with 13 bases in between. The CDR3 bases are TGTGCCAGCAGTTTCCACCCCGCGGGGACAGATACGCAGTATTTT. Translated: CASSFHPAGTDTQYF.

The CDR3: CASSHAGTGRHEQYF. The CDR3 DNA reads as TGTGCCAGCAGCCATGCCGGGACAGGGAGGCACGAGCAGTACTTC. This rearrangement joins TRBV5-4 to TRBJ2-7; TRBD1 aligns across 9 bases. This CDR3 contains 15 residues. Per the germline V gene, CDR1 is SGHNT and CDR2 is YYREEE (reference sequence). V was clipped by 4 bases and J by 5 bases; unmatched bases: 10.

CDR3 protein: CASKGDRGPLASTDTQYF. Written as DNA, the CDR3 is TGTGCCAGCAAGGGGGACAGGGGCCCGTTAGCCAGCACAGATACGCAGTATTTT. This chain links TRBV2 with TRBJ2-3; TRBD1 matches 10 bases. This CDR3 contains 18 residues. With 7 bases clipped from V and 0 bases from J, the junction kept 13 bases outside the gene matches. Germline assignment: CDR1 SNHLY and CDR2 FYNNEI.